This T cell receptor (beta chain) was obtained from a study of blood T cell repertoires in COVID-19 (TCRdb year 2020). In the study overall: Samples from collaborators originated in the United States, Italy and Spain and spanned both the acute and convalescent phases of COVID-19. The material from the prospective study consisted of cDNA or gDNA derived from T cells, B-cell-depleted T cells, or PBMCs. The dataset comprised deeply sampled blood TCRbeta repertoires from subjects exposed to, actively infected with, or recovered from COVID-19. A freely available public database, intended as a resource for researchers studying the immune response to SARS-CoV-2, is where the repertoires were released. Samples came from the ongoing ImmuneRACE study (first 160 participants) plus 1,254 subjects from 6 global collaborators. A de-identified subject ID, COVID-19 status, age in years and sex were almost always included in the sample metadata. Where available, HLA class I and class II types were obtained from metadata supplied by the sample provider rather than from assay-based typing.

The paper as a whole reports these results and caveats: The quantity of clinical and demographic metadata differed by source and by participant and was supplied without curation.

The collaborating institutions used their own protocols to collect whole blood in K2EDTA tubes. For TCRbeta analysis, collaborator samples were shipped as frozen whole blood, as isolated PBMCs, or as DNA extracted from either sample type. TCRbeta CDR3 regions were amplified from genomic DNA by means of the immunoSEQ Assay, a bias-controlled multiplex PCR. In the source study's methods: Nucleated cell counts per sample were estimated from amplification of reference gene primers within the assay. To quantify the absolute abundance of each unique TCRbeta CDR3 rearrangement, sequence reads were collapsed and filtered. For each sample, productive Simpson clonality was calculated by taking the square root of Simpson's diversity index across productive rearrangements. Drawn from immuneACCESS, this table holds only the in-frame rearrangements with V and J called that TCRdb kept. Clones are partly lost; checked studies trace under half to an unresolved V gene and leave the rest unexplained. For V, J and clone size, that table is used; D and trimming come from the DNA. This sample has around 130,000 clones in its table, and roughly 85% of those were observed once. The top ten clones comprise roughly 4.5% of the sample.

From the cysteine up to the phenylalanine, the CDR3 has a length of 12 residues. Kept here is only the CDR3 DNA, which spans 36 bases and is read in frame from base 1. Sequences SGHAT (CDR1) and FQNNGV (CDR2) are obtained from the germline V gene. V and J lose 0 bases and 4 bases, and a span of 4 bases separates them. About this clone: There is no known antigen for this receptor. No per-base quality is available; no much larger clone lies one base away.

Sequences were obtained from peripheral blood. This sequence originates from a human donor in a cohort sampled during active COVID-19. This receptor chain uses TRBV11-2 and TRBJ2-7; the D gene assignment is ambiguous. The base sequence is TGTGCCAGCAGCTTAGATCCTTACGAGCAGTACTTC. This codes for CASSLDPYEQYF.